This T cell receptor (beta chain) came from a study of immune evolution from preneoplasia to lung adenocarcinoma. The study, taken as a whole, reports: Normal lung had highest clonality; later lesions appeared denser, more diverse.

For this clone: The target antigen is unknown.

CDR3 size: 13 residues. V gave up 4 bases and J gave up 0 bases, with 6 bases separating them. CDR1 is SGHAT, CDR2 FQNNGV, per germline. Some clones are missing from TCRdb's copy, which holds only in-frame ones; the method was immunoSEQ multiplex PCR. The sample holds around 15,000 clones, roughly 90% seen once. Sequences were obtained from FFPE invasive lung adenocarcinoma tissue. The receptor was isolated from a person aged 70 to 79 with invasive lung adenocarcinoma. The V gene is TRBV11-2, the J gene TRBJ1-1, with TRBD1 as a possible D gene (6 bases). The DNA for the CDR3 is TGTGCCAGCAGCTGGACAGTGAACACTGAAGCTTTCTTT. This codes for CASSWTVNTEAFF.